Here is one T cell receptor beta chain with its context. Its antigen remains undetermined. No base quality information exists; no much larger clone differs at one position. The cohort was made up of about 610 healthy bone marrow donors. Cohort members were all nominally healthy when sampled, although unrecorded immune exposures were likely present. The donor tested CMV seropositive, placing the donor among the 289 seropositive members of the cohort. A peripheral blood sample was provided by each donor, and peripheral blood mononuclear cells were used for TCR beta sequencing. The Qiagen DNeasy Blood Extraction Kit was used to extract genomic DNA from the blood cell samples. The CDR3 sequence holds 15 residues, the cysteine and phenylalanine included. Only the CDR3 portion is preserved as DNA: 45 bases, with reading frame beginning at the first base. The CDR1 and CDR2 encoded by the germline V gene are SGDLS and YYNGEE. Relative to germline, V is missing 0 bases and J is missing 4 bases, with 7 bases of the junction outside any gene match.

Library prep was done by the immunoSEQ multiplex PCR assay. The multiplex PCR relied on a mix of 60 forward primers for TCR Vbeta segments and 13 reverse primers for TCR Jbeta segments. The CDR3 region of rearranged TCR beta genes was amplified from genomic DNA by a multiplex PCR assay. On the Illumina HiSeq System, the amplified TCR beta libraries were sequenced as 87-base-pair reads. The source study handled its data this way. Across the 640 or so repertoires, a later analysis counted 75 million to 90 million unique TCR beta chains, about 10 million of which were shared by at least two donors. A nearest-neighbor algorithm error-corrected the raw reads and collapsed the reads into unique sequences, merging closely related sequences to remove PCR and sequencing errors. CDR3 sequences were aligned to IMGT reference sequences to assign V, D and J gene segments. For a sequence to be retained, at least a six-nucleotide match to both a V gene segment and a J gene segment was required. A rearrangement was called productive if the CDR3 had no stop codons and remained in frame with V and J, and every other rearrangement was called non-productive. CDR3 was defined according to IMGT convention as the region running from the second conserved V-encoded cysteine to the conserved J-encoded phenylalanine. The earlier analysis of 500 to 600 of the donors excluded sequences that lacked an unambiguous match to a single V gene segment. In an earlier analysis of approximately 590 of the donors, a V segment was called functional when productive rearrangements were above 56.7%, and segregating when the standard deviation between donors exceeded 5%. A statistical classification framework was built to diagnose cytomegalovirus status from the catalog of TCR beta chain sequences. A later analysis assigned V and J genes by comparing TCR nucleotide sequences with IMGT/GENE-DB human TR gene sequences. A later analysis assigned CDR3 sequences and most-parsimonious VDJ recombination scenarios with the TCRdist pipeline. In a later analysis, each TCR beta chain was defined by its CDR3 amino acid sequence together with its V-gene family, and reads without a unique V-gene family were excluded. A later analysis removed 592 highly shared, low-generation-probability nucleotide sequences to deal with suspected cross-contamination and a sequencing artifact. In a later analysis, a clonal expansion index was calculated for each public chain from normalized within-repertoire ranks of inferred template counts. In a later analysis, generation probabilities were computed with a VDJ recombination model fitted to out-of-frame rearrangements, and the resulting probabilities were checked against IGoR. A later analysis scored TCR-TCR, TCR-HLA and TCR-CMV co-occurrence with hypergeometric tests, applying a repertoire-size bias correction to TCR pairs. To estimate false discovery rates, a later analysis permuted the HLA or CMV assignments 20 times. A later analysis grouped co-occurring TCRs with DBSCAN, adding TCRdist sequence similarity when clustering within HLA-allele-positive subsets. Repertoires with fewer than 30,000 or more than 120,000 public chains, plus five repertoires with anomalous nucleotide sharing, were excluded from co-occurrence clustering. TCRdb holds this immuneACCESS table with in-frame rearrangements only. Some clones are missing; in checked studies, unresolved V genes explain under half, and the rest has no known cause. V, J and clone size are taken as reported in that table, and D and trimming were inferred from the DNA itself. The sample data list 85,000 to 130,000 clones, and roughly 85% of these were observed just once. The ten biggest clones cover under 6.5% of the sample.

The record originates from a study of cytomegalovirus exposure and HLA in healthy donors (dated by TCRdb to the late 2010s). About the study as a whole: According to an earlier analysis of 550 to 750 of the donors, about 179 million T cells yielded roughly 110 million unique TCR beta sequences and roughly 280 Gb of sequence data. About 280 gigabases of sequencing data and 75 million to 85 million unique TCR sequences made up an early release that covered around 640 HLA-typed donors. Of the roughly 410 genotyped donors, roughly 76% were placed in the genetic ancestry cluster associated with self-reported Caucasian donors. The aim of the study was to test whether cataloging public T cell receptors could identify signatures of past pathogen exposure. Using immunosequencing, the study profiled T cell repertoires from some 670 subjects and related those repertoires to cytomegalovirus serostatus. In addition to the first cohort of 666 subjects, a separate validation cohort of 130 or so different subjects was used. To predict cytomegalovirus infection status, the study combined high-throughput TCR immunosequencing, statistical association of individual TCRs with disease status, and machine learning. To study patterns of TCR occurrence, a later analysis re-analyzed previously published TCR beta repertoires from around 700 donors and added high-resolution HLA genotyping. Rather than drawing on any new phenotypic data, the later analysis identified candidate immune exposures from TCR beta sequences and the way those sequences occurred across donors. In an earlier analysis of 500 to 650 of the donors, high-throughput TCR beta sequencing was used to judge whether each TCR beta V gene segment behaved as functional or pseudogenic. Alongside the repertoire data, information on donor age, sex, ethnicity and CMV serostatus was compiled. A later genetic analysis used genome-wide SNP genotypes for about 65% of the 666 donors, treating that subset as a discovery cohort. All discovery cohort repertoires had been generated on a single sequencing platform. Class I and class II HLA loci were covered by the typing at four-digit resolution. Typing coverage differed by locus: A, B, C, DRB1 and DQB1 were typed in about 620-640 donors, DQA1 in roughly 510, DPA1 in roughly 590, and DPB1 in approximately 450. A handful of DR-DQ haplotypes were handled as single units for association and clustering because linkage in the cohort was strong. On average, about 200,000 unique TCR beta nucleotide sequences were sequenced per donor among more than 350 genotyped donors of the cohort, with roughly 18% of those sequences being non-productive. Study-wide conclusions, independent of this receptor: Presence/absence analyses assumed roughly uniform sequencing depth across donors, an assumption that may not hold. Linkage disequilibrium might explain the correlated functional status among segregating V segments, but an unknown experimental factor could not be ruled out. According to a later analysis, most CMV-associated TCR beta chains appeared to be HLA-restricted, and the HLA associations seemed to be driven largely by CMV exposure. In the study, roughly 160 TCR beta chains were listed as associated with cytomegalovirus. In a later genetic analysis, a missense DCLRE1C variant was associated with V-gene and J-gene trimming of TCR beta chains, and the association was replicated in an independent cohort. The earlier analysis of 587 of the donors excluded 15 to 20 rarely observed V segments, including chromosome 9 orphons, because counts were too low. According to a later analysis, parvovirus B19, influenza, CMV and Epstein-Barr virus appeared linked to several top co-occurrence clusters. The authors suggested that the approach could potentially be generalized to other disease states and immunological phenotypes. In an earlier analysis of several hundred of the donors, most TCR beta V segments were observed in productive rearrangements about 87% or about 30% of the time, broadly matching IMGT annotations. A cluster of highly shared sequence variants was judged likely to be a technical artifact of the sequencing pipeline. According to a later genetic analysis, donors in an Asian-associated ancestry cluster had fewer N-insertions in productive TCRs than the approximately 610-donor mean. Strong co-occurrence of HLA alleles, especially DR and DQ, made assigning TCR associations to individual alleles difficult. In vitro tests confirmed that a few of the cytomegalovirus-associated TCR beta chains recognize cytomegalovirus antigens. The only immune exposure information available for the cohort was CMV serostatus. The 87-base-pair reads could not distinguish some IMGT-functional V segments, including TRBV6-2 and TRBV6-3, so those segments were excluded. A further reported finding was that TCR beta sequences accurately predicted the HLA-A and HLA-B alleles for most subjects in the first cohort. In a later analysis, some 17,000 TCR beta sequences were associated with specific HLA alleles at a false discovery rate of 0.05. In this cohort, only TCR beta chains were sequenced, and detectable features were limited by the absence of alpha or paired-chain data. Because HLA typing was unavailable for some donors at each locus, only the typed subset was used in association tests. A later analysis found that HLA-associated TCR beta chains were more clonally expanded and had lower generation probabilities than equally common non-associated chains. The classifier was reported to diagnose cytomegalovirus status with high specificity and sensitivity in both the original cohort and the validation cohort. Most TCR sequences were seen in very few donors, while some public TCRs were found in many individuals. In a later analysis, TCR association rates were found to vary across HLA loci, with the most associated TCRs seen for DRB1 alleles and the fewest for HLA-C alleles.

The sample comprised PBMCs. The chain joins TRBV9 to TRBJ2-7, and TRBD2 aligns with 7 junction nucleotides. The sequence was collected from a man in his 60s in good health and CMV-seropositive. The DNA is TGTGCCAGCAGCGTAGAAGCGACTAGCTCGTACGAGCAGTACTTC. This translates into CASSVEATSSYEQYF.